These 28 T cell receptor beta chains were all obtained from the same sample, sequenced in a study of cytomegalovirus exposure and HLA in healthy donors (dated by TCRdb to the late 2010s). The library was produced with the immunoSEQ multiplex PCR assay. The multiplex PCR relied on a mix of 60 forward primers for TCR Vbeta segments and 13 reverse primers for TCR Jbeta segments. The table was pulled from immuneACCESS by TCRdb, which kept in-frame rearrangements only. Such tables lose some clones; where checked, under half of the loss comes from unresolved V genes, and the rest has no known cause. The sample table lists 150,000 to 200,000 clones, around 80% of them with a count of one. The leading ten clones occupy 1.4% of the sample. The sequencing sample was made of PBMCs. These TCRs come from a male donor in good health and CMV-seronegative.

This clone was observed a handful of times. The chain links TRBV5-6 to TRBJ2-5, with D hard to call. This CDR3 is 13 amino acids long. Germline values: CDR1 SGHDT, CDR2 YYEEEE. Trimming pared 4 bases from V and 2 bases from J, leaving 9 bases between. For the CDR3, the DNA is TGTGCCAGCAGCGTCGACTCTCAAGAGACCCAGTACTTC. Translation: CASSVDSQETQYF. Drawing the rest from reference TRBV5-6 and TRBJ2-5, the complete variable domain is DAGVTQSPTHLIKTRGQQVTLRCSPKSGHDTVSWYQQALGQGPQFIFQYYEEEERQRGNFPDRFSGHQFPNYSSELNVNALLLGDSALYLCASSVDSQETQYFGPGTRLLVL.

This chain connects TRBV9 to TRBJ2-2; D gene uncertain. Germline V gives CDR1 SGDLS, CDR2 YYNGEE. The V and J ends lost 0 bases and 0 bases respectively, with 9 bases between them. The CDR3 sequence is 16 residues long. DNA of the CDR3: TGTGCCAGCAGCGTAGTTCAGGCCCCGAACACCGGGGAGCTGTTTTTT. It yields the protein CASSVVQAPNTGELFF.

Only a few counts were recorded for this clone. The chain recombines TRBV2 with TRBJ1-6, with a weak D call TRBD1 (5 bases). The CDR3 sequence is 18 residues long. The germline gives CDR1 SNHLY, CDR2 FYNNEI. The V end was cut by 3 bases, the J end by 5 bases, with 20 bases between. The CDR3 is CASSDWVKYPGNNSPLHF. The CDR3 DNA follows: TGTGCCAGCAGTGATTGGGTTAAGTACCCAGGGAATAATTCACCCCTCCACTTT. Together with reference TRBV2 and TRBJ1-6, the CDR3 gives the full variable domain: EPEVTQTPSHQVTQMGQEVILRCVPISNHLYFYWYRQILGQKVEFLVSFYNNEISEKSEIFDDQFSVERPDGSNFTLKIRSTKLEDSAMYFCASSDWVKYPGNNSPLHFGNGTRLTVT.

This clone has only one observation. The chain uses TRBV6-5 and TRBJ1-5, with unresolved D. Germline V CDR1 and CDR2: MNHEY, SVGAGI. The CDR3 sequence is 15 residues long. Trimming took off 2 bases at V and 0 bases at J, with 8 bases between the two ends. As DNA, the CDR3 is TGTGCCAGCAGTTACGCCGCGGGTAGCAATCAGCCCCAGCATTTT. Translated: CASSYAAGSNQPQHF.

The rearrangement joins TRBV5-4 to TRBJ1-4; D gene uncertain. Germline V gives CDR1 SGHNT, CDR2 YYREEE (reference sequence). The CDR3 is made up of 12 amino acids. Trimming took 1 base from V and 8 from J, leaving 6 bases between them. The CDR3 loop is CASSLRSEKLFF. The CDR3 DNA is TGTGCCAGCAGCTTGCGGAGCGAAAAACTGTTTTTT. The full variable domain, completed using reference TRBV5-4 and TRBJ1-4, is ETGVTQSPTHLIKTRGQQVTLRCSSQSGHNTVSWYQQALGQGPQFIFQYYREEENGRGNFPPRFSGLQFPNYSSELNVNALELDDSALYLCASSLRSEKLFFGSGTQLSVL.

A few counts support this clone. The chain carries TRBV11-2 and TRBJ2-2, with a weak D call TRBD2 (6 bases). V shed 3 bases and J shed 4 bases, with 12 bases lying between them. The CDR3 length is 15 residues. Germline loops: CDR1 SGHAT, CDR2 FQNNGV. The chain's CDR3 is CASSLGGVRTGELFF. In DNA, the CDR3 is TGTGCCAGCAGCTTGGGCGGGGTTCGCACCGGGGAGCTGTTTTTT.

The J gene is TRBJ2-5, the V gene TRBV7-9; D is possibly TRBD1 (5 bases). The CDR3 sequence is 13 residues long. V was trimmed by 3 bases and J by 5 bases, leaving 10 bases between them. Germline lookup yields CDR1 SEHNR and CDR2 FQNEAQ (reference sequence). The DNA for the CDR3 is TGTGCCAGCAGCTTTTTAGGGGCTGAGACCCAGTACTTC. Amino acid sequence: CASSFLGAETQYF.

The DNA of the CDR3 is TGTGCCTGGAGTGGGGGACACACCTCCTACGAGCAGTACTTC. The encoded protein is CAWSGGHTSYEQYF. This chain uses TRBV30 with TRBJ2-5, with a tentative D call TRBD1 (6 bases). Matching the DNA end better, TRBJ2-7 makes the J call doubtful. Germline loops: CDR1 GTSNPN, CDR2 SVGIG (reference sequence). The CDR3 has 14 residues.

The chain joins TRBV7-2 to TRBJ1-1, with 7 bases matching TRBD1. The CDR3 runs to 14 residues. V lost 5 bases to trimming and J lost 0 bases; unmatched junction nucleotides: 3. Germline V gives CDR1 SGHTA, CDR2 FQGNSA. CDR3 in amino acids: CASSARGVNTEAFF. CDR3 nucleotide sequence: TGTGCCAGCAGCGCCAGGGGGGTGAACACTGAAGCTTTCTTT.

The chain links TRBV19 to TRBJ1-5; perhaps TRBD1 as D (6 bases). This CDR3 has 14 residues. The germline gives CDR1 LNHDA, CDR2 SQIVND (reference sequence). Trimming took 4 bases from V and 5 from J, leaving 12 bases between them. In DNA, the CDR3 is TGTGCCAGTAGTAAGGCAGGGGTTTATCAGCCCCAGCATTTT. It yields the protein CASSKAGVYQPQHF.

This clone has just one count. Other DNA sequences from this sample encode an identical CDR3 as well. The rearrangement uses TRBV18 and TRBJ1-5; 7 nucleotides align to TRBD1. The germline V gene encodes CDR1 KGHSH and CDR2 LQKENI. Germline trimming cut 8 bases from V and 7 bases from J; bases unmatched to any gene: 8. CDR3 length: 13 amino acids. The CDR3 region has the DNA TGTGCCAGCCGCCAGGGGGAGGACCAGCCCCAGCATTTT. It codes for CASRQGEDQPQHF.

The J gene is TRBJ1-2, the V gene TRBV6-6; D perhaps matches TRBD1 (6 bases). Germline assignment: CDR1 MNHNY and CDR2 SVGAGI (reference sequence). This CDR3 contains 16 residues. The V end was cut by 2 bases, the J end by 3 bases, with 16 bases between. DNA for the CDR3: TGTGCCAGCAGTTACACCCTACAGGGTATGGACTATGGCTACACCTTC. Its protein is CASSYTLQGMDYGYTF.

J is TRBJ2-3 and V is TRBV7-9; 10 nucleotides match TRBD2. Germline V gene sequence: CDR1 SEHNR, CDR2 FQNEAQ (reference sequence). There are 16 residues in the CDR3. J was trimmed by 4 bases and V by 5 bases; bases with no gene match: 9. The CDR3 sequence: CASSPASGSIPDTQYF. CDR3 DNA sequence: TGTGCCAGCAGCCCGGCTAGCGGGAGTATCCCAGATACGCAGTATTTT.

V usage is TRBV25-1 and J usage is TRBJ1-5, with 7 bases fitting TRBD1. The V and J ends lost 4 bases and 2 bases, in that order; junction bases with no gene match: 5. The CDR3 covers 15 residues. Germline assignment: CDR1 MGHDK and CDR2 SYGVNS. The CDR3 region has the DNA TGTGCCAGCAGTGGAGGACAGGCCTGCAATCAGCCCCAGCATTTT. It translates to CASSGGQACNQPQHF.

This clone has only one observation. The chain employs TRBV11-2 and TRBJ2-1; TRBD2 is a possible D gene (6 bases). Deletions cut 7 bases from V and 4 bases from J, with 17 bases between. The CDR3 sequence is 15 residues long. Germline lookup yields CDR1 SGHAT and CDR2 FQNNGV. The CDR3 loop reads CASTDPFGRYNEQFF. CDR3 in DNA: TGTGCCAGCACGGACCCTTTCGGGAGATACAATGAGCAGTTCTTC.

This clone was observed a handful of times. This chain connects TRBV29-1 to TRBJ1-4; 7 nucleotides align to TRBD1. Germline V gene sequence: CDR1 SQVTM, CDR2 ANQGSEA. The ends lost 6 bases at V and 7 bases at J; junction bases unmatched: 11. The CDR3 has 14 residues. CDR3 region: CSVDLTGLSEKLFF. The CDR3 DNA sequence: TGCAGCGTGGACTTGACAGGGTTAAGTGAAAAACTGTTTTTT. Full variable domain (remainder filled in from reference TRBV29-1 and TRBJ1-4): SAVISQKPSRDICQRGTSLTIQCQVDSQVTMMFWYRQQPGQSLTLIATANQGSEATYESGFVIDKFPISRPNLTFSTLTVSNMSPEDSSIYLCSVDLTGLSEKLFFGSGTQLSVL.

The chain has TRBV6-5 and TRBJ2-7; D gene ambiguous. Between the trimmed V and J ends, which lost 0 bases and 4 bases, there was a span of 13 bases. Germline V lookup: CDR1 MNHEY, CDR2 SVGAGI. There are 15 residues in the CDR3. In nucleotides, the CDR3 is TGTGCCAGCAGTTACTCTCCTCCTCCGGTTTACGAGCAGTACTTC. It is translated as CASSYSPPPVYEQYF.

This chain's CDR3 is CASRLAGTGGTDTQYF. CDR3 nucleotide sequence: TGTGCCAGCAGATTAGCAGGGACAGGAGGCACAGATACGCAGTATTTT. The chain uses TRBV5-4 and TRBJ2-3; 8 bases are shared with TRBD1. CDR3 length: 16 amino acids. The germline gives CDR1 SGHNT, CDR2 YYREEE (reference sequence). V was clipped by 5 bases and J by 1 base; unmatched bases: 9.

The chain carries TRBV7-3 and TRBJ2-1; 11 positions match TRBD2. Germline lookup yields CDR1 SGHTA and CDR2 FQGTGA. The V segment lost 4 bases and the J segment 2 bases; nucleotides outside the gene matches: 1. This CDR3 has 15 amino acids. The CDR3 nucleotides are TGTGCCAGCAGCTCGGGACTAGCGGCCTACAATGAGCAGTTCTTC. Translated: CASSSGLAAYNEQFF.

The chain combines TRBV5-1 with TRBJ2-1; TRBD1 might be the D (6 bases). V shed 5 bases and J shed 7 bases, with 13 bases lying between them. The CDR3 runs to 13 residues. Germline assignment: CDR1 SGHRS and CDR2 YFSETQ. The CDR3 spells CASRQNTGNEQFF. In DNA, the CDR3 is TGCGCCAGCAGACAGAATACAGGGAATGAGCAGTTCTTC.

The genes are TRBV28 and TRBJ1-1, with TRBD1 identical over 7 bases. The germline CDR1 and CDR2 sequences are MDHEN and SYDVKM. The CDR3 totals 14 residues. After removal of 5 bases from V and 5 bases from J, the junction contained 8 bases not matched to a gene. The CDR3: CASSRQGRGTEAFF. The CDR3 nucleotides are TGTGCCAGCAGTCGACAGGGCCGGGGGACTGAAGCTTTCTTT.

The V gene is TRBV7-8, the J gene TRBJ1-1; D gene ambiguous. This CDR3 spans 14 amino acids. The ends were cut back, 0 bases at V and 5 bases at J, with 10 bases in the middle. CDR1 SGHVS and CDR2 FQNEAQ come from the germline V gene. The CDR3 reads CASSLAGAQTEAFF. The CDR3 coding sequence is TGTGCCAGCAGCTTAGCGGGCGCACAGACTGAAGCTTTCTTT.

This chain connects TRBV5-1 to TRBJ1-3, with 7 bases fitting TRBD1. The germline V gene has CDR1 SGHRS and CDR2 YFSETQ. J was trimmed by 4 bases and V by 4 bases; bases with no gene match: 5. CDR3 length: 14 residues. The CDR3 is CASSPGTEGNTIYF. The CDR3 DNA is TGCGCCAGCAGCCCCGGGACAGAAGGAAACACCATATATTTT.

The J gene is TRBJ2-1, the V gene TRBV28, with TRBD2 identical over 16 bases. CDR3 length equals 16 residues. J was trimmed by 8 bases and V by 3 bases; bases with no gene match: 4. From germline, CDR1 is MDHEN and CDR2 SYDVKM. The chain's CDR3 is CASSFRGLAGGDEQFF. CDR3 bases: TGTGCCAGCAGTTTCCGGGGACTAGCGGGGGGGGATGAGCAGTTCTTC.

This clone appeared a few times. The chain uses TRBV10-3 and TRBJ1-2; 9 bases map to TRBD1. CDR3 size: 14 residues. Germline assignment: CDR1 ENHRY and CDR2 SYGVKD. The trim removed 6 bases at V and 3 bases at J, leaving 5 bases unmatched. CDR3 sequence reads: CAISRDREDYGYTF. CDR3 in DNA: TGTGCCATCAGCCGGGACAGGGAGGACTATGGCTACACCTTC.

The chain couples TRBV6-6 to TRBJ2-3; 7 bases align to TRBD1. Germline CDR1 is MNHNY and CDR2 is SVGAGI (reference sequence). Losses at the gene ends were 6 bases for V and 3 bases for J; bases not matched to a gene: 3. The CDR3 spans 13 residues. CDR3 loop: CASRIQGTDTQYF. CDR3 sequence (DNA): TGTGCCAGCAGAATACAGGGGACAGATACGCAGTATTTT.

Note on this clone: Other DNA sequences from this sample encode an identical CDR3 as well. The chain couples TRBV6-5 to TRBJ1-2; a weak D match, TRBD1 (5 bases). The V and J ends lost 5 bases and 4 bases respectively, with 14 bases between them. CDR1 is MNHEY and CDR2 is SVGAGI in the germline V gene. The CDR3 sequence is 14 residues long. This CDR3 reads CASSPTGGPYGYTF. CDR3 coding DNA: TGTGCCAGCAGTCCCACAGGAGGGCCCTATGGCTACACCTTC.

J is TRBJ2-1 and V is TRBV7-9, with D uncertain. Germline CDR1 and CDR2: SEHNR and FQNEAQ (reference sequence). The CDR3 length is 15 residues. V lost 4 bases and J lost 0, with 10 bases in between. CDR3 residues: CASSSMGLSYNEQFF. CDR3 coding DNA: TGTGCCAGCAGCTCCATGGGCCTCTCCTACAATGAGCAGTTCTTC. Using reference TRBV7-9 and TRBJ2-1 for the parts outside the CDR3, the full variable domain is DTGVSQNPRHKITKRGQNVTFRCDPISEHNRLYWYRQTLGQGPEFLTYFQNEAQLEKSRLLSDRFSAERPKGSFSTLEIQRTEQGDSAMYLCASSSMGLSYNEQFFGPGTRLTVL.